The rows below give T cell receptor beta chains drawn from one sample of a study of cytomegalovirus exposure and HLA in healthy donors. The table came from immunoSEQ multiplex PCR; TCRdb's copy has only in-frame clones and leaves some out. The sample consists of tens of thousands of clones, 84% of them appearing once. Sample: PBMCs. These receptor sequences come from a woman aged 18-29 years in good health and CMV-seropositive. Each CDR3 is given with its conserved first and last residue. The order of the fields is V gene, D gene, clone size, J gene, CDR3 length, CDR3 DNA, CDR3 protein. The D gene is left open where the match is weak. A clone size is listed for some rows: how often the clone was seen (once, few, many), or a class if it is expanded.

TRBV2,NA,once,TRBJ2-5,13,TGTGCCAGCATCGGGACTGCTAGGGAGACCCAGTACTTC,CASIGTARETQYF
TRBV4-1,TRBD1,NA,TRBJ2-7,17,TGCGCCAGCAGCCCCTCCTTGCAGACAGGGGGGGGACACGAGCAGTACTTC,CASSPSLQTGGGHEQYF
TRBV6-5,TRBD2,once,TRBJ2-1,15,TGTGCCAGCAGCCAGACTAGCGGGGACTACAATGAGCAGTTCTTC,CASSQTSGDYNEQFF
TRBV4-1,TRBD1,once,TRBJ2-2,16,TGCGCCAGCAGCCCCATCGGGACAGGGGTTACCGGGGAGCTGTTTTTT,CASSPIGTGVTGELFF
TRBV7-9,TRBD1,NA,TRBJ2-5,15,TGTGCCAGCAGCTTAGTCAGGGGGAGACGGGAGACCCAGTACTTC,CASSLVRGRRETQYF
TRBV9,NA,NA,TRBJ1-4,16,TGTGCCAGCAGCCCGACACCGGGACACTATAATGAAAAACTGTTTTTT,CASSPTPGHYNEKLFF
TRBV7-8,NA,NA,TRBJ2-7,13,TGTGCCAGCAGCTTAAGGGGCCCCTACGAGCAGTACTTC,CASSLRGPYEQYF
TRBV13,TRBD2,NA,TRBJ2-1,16,TGTGCCAGCAGCCTGAATAGCGGGCATACCTACAATGAGCAGTTCTTC,CASSLNSGHTYNEQFF
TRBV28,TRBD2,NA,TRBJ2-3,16,TGTGCCAGCAGTTTATGGGCGGGGGGTTCGTCGGATACGCAGTATTTT,CASSLWAGGSSDTQYF
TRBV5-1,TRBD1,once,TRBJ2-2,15,TGCGCCAGCAGCAGGACAGGGGTTGAGGCCGGGGAGCTGTTTTTT,CASSRTGVEAGELFF
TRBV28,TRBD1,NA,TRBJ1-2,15,TGTGCCAGCAGTTTAAACCGACAGGGGTCTCATGGCTACACCTTC,CASSLNRQGSHGYTF
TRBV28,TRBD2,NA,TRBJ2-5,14,TGTGCCAGCAGCGCTCTAGCGGCACGGGAGACCCAGTACTTC,CASSALAARETQYF
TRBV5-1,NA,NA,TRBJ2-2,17,TGCGCCAGCAGCTTAACCCGGCGAGGGGGGAACACCGGGGAGCTGTTTTTT,CASSLTRRGGNTGELFF
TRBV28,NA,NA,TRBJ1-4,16,TGTGCCAGCAGTCTGGGGCGGGGCAACCTTAATGAAAAACTGTTTTTT,CASSLGRGNLNEKLFF
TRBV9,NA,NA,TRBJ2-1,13,TGTGCCAGCAGCGTAGGGAGCAATAATGAGCAGTTCTTC,CASSVGSNNEQFF
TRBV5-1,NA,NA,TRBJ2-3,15,TGCGCCAGCAGGGGACGGGACTCCCTCACAGATACGCAGTATTTT,CASRGRDSLTDTQYF
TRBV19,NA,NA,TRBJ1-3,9,TGTGCCAGTAGTATAAGGAGGTATTTT,CASSIRRYF
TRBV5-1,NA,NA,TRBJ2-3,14,TGCGCCAGCAGCTCCGGACAGTTTCAAGATACGCAGTATTTT,CASSSGQFQDTQYF
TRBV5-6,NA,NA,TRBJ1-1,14,TGTGCCAGCAGCTTGGCTGTTTTGAACACTGAAGCTTTCTTT,CASSLAVLNTEAFF
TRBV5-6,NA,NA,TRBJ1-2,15,TGTGCCAGCAGCTCAGACAGTGACCCAAACTATGGCTACACCTTC,CASSSDSDPNYGYTF
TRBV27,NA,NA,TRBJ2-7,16,TGTGCCAGCAACCCCCAGGGGCTCCCCGGCGCCTACGAGCAGTACTTC,CASNPQGLPGAYEQYF
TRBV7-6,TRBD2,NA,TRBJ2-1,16,TGTGCCAGCAGCGCACTATCAGGACTAGCGGGAAATGAGCAGTTCTTC,CASSALSGLAGNEQFF
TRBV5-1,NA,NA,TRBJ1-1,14,TGCGCCAGCAGCTTGGTCGGACAGCATACTGAAGCTTTCTTT,CASSLVGQHTEAFF
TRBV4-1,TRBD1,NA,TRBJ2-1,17,TGCGCCAGCAGCCATAAGACCACAGGGGACTCCTACAATGAGCAGTTCTTC,CASSHKTTGDSYNEQFF
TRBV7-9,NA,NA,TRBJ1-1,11,TGTGCCAGCAGCGCAGACACTGAAGCTTTCTTT,CASSADTEAFF
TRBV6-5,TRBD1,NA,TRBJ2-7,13,TGTGCCAGCAGTTACTCTGGACAGGTCGAGCAGTACTTC,CASSYSGQVEQYF
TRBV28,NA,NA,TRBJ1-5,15,TGTGCCAGCAGTTCATCGACAGGTGGCTATCAGCCCCAGCATTTT,CASSSSTGGYQPQHF
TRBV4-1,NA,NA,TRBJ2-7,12,TGCGCCAGCAGCCATCGTCGAGGCGAGCAGTACTTC,CASSHRRGEQYF
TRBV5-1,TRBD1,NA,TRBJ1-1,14,TGCGCCAGCAGCTGGGGACAGGGAGGTACTGAAGCTTTCTTT,CASSWGQGGTEAFF
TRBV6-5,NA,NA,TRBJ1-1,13,TGTGCCAGCAGTTACTCAGGGGGAGATGAAGCTTTCTTT,CASSYSGGDEAFF
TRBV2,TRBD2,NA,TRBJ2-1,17,TGTGCCAGCAGGCCCGGGACTAGCGGGGGGGCTATCAATGAGCAGTTCTTC,CASRPGTSGGAINEQFF
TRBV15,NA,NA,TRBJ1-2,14,TGTGCCACCAGTCCAGCCAGCGTTAACTATGGCTACACCTTC,CATSPASVNYGYTF
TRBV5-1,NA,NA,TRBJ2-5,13,TGCGCCAGCAGGGTTAGCGGTCAAGAGACCCAGTACTTC,CASRVSGQETQYF
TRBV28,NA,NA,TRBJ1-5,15,TGTGCCAGCAGTTTGGGGTGGGAGAGAAATCAGCCCCAGCATTTT,CASSLGWERNQPQHF
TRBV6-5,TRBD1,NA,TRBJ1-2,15,TGTGCCAGCAGTTACGCAGGGGGCGGTAACTATGGCTACACCTTC,CASSYAGGGNYGYTF
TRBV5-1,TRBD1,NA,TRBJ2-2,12,TGCGCCAGCAGGACAGGGACCGGGGAGCTGTTTTTT,CASRTGTGELFF
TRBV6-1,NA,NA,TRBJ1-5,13,TGTGCCAGCAGTGAACATAGCAATCAGCCCCAGCATTTT,CASSEHSNQPQHF
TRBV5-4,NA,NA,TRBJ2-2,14,TGTGCCAGCACCGCGGGGATCCCGAGCGGGGAGCTGTTTTTT,CASTAGIPSGELFF
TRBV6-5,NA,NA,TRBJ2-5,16,TGTGCCAGCAGTTATTACGAGGGAGCCATACAAGAGACCCAGTACTTC,CASSYYEGAIQETQYF
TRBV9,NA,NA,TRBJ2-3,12,TGTGCCAGCAGCGCTAACACAGATACGCAGTATTTT,CASSANTDTQYF
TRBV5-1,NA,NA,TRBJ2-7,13,TGCGCCAGCAGAAGTGGCTCCACCTACGAGCAGTACTTC,CASRSGSTYEQYF
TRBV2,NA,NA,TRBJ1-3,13,TGTGCCAGCAAGAGGGCGTATGGAAACACCATATATTTT,CASKRAYGNTIYF
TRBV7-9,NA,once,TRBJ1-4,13,TGTGCCAGCAGTTGGGGGCTGGGTGAAAAACTGTTTTTT,CASSWGLGEKLFF
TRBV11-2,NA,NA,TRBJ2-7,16,TGTGCCAGCAGCCGATATGGTCTGGCGGCAGAGAACGAGCAGTACTTC,CASSRYGLAAENEQYF
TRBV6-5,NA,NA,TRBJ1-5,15,TGTGCCAGCAGTCCCGGGGTTAGGGGCAATCAGCCCCAGCATTTT,CASSPGVRGNQPQHF
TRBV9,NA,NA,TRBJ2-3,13,TGTGCCAGCAGCCTTTGGCTCACAGATACGCAGTATTTT,CASSLWLTDTQYF
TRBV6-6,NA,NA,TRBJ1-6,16,TGTGCCAGCAAACCCTCCTTTGTGCGGTATAATTCACCCCTCCACTTT,CASKPSFVRYNSPLHF
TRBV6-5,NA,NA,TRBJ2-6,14,TGTGCCAGCAGCTCAGGGGCTGGGGCCAACGTCCTGACTTTC,CASSSGAGANVLTF
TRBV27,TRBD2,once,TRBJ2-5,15,TGTGCCAGCAGTTCGGGACTAGCGGGAGGTGAGACCCAGTACTTC,CASSSGLAGGETQYF
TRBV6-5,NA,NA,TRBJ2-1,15,TGTGCCAGCAGTTTAGGAGGTTTTTTATGGGGTGAGCAGTTCTTC,CASSLGGFLWGEQFF
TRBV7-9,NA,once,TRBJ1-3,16,TGTGCCAGCAGCTTAGCAGGGGCCCCCTCTGGAAACACCATATATTTT,CASSLAGAPSGNTIYF
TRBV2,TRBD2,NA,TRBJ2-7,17,TGTGCCAGCATGAGGGGGTTAGCGGGGGCCTATTCCTACGAGCAGTACTTC,CASMRGLAGAYSYEQYF
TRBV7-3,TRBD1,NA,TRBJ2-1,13,TGTGCCAGCAGCTTGGGGACAGGGGATGAGCAGTTCTTC,CASSLGTGDEQFF
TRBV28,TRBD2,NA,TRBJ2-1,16,TGTGCCAGCAGTTTATTTGGGACTAGCGGGAGCAATGAGCAGTTCTTC,CASSLFGTSGSNEQFF
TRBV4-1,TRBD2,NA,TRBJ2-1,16,TGCGCCAGCAGCCACTGGGGCGGGAGCTCCTACAATGAGCAGTTCTTC,CASSHWGGSSYNEQFF
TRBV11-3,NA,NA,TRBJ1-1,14,TGTGCCAGCAGCAAGACGGGCAGGGGAACTGAAGCTTTCTTT,CASSKTGRGTEAFF
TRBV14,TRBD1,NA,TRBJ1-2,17,TGTGCCAGCAGCCAAGATGCGGGGGACAGGGGCCACTATGGCTACACCTTC,CASSQDAGDRGHYGYTF